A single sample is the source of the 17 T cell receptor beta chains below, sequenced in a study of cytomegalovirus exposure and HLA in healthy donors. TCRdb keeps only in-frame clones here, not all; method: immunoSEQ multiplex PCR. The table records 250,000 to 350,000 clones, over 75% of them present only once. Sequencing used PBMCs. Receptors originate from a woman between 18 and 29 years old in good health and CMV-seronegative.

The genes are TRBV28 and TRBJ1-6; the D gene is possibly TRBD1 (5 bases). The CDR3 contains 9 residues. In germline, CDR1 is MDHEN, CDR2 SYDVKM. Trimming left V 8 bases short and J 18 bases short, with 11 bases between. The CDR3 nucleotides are TGTGCCAGCGGACATTCGCGCCACTTT. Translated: CASGHSRHF.

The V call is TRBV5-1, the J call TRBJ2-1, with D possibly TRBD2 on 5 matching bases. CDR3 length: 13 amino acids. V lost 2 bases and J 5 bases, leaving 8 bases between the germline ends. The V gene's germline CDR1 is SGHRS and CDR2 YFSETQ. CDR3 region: CASSLKLDNEQFF. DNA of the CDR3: TGCGCCAGCAGCTTAAAACTAGACAATGAGCAGTTCTTC.

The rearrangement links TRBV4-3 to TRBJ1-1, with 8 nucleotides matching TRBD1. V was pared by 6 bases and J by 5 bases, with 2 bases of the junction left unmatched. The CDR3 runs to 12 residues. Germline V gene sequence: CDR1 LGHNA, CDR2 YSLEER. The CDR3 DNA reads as TGCGCCAGCAGGGACAGGGATACTGAAGCTTTCTTT. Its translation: CASRDRDTEAFF.

For the CDR3, the DNA is TGTGCCAGCAGTTCTTCTAGCGGAAACTACGAGCAGTACTTC. It yields the protein CASSSSSGNYEQYF. The J gene is TRBJ2-7, the V gene TRBV27; 7 bases are shared with TRBD2. The junction had 6 bases not matched to a gene; V was cut back by 4 bases and J by 3 bases. Looked up from germline, CDR1 is MNHEY and CDR2 is SMNVEV (reference sequence). The CDR3 is 14 amino acids.

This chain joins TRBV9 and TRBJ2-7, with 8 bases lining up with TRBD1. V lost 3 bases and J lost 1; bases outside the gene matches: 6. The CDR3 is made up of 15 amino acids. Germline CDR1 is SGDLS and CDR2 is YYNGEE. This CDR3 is CASSAGQDPSYEQYF. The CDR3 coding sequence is TGTGCCAGCAGCGCGGGACAGGACCCTTCCTACGAGCAGTACTTC.

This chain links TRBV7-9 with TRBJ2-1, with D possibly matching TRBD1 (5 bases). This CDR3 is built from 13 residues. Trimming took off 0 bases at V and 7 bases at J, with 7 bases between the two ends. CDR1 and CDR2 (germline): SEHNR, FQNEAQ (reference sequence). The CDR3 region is CASSLAGENEQFF. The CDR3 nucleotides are TGTGCCAGCAGCTTAGCAGGGGAAAATGAGCAGTTCTTC.

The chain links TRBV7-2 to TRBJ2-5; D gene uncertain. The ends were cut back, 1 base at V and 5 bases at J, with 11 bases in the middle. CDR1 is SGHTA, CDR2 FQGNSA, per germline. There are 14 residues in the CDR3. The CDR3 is CASSLDTTWETQYF. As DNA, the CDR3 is TGTGCCAGCAGCTTAGACACTACCTGGGAGACCCAGTACTTC.

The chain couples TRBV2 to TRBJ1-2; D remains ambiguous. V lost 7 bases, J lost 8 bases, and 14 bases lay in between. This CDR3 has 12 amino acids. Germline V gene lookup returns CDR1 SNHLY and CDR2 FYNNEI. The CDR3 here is CASMEGLRGYTF. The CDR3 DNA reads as TGTGCCAGCATGGAGGGTTTGCGAGGCTACACCTTC. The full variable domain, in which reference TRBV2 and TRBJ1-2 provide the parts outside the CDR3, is EPEVTQTPSHQVTQMGQEVILRCVPISNHLYFYWYRQILGQKVEFLVSFYNNEISEKSEIFDDQFSVERPDGSNFTLKIRSTKLEDSAMYFCASMEGLRGYTFGSGTRLTVV.

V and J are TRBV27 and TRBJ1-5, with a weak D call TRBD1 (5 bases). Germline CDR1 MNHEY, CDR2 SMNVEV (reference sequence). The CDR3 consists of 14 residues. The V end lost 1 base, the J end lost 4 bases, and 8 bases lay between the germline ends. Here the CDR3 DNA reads TGTGCCAGCAGTTTATGGGGGAGGAATCAGCCCCAGCATTTT. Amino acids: CASSLWGRNQPQHF.

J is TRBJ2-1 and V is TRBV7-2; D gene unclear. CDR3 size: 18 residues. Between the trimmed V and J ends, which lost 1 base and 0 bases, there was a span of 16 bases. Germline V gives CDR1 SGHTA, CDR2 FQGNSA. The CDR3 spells CASSLVVASSSSYNEQFF. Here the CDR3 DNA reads TGTGCCAGCAGCTTAGTCGTGGCCTCCTCAAGCTCCTACAATGAGCAGTTCTTC.

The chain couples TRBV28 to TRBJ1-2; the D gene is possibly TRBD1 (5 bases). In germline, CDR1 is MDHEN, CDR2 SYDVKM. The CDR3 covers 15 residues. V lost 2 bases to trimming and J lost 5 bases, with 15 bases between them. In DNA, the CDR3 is TGTGCCAGCAGTTTAGGGGCAGGGAGGTCGTATGGCTACACCTTC. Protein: CASSLGAGRSYGYTF.

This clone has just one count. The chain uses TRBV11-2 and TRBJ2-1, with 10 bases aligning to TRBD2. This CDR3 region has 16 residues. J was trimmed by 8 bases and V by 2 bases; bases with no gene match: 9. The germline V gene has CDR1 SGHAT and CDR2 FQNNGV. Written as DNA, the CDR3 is TGTGCCAGCAGCTTAAGGCTAGCGGGGGCCAATGATGAGCAGTTCTTC. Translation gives CASSLRLAGANDEQFF.

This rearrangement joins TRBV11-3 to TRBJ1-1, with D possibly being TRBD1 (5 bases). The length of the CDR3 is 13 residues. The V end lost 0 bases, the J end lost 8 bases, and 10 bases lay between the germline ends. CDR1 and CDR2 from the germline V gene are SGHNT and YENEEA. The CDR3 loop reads CASSLERGGEAFF. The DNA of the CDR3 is TGTGCCAGCAGCTTAGAGAGGGGAGGGGAAGCTTTCTTT.

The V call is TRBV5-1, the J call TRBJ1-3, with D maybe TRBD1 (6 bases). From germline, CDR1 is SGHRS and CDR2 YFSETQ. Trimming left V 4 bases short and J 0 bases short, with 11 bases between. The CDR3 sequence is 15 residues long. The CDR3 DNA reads TGCGCCAGCAGCCCAGGGGACCTCTCTGGAAACACCATATATTTT. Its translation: CASSPGDLSGNTIYF.

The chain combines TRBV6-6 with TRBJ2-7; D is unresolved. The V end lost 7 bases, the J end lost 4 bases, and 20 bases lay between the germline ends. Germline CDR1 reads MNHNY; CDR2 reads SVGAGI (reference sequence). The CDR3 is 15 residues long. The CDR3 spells CASNSNSVPRYEQYF. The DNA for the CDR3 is TGTGCCAGCAATTCGAACTCCGTCCCGAGATACGAGCAGTACTTC.

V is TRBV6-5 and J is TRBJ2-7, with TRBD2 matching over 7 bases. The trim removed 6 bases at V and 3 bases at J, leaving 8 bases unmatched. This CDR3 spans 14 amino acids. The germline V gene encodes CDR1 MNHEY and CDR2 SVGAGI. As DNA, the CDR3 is TGTGCCAGCAGCCCTCGGGACTACCGCTACGAGCAGTACTTC. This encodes CASSPRDYRYEQYF.

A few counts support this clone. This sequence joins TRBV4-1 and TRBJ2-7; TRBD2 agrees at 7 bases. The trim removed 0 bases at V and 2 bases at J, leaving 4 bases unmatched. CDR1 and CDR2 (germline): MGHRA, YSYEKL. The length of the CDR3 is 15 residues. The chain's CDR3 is CASSQEGLAAYEQYF. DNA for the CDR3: TGCGCCAGCAGCCAAGAGGGTCTAGCGGCCTACGAGCAGTACTTC.